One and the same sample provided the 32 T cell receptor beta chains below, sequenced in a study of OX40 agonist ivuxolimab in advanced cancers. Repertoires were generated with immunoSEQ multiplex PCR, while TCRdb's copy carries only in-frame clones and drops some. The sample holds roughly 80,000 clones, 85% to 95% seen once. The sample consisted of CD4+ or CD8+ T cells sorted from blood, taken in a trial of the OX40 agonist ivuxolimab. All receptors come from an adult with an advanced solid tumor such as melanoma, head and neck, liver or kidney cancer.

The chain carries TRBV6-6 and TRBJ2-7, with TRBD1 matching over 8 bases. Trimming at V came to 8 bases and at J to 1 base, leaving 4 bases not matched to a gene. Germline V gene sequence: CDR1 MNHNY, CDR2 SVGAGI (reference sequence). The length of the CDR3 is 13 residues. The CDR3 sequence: CASRQGSSYEQYF. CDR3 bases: TGTGCCAGCCGACAGGGGTCATCCTACGAGCAGTACTTC.

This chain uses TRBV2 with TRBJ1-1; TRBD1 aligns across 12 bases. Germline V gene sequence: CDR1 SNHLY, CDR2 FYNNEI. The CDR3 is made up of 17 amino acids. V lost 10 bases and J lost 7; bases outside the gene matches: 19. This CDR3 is CATRSSIPGQGAREAFF. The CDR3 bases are TGTGCCACCCGATCTTCTATTCCGGGACAGGGGGCTCGTGAAGCTTTCTTT.

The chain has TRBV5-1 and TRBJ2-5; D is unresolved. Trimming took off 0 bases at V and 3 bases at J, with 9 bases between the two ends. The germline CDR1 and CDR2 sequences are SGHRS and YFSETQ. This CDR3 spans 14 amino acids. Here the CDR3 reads CASSLGGVEETQYF. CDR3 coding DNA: TGCGCCAGCAGCTTGGGTGGAGTGGAAGAGACCCAGTACTTC.

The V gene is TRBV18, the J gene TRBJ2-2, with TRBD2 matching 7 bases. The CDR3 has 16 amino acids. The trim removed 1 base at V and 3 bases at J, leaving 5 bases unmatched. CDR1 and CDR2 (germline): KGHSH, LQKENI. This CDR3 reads CASSPQGLPDTGELFF. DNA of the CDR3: TGTGCCAGCTCACCACAGGGACTACCCGACACCGGGGAGCTGTTTTTT.

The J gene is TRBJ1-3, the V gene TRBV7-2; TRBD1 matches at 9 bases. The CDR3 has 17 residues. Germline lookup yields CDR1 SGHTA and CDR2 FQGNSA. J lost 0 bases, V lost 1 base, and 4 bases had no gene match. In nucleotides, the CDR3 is TGTGCCAGCAGCTTAGGAGGGACAGGGAGCTCTGGAAACACCATATATTTT. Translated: CASSLGGTGSSGNTIYF.

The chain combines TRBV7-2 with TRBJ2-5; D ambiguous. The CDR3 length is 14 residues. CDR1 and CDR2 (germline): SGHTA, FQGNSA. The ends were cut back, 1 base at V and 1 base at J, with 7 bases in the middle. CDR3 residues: CASSLGGVQETQYF. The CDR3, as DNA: TGTGCCAGCAGCTTAGGTGGGGTCCAAGAGACCCAGTACTTC.

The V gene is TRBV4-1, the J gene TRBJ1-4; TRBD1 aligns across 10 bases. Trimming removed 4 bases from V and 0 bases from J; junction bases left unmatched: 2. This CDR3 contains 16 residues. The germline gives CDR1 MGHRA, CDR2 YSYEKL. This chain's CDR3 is CASSPGQGATNEKLFF. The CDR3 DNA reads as TGCGCCAGCAGCCCCGGACAGGGGGCAACTAATGAAAAACTGTTTTTT.

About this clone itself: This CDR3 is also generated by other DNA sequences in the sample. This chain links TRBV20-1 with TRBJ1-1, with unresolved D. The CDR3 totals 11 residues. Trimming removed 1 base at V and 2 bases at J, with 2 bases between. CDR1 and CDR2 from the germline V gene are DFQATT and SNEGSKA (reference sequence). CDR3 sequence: CSARGNTEAFF. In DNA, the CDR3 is TGCAGTGCTAGAGGTAACACTGAAGCTTTCTTT.

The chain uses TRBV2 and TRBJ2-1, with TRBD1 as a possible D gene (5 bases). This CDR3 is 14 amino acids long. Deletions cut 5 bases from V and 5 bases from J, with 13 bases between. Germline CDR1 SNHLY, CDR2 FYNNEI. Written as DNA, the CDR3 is TGTGCCAGCAGTAAAAGGGTAGGGGACAATGAGCAGTTCTTC. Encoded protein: CASSKRVGDNEQFF.

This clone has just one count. CDR3 sequence: CASSTHRGNTGELFF. The CDR3 region has the DNA TGCGCCAGCAGTACCCATAGGGGGAACACCGGGGAGCTGTTTTTT. V and J are TRBV5-1 and TRBJ2-2; a weak D match, TRBD1 (5 bases). The germline V and J ends were trimmed by 5 bases and 1 base, with 12 bases remaining between them. This CDR3 is built from 15 residues. The germline V gene encodes CDR1 SGHRS and CDR2 YFSETQ. Combining the CDR3 with reference TRBV5-1 and TRBJ2-2 gives the whole variable domain KAGVTQTPRYLIKTRGQQVTLSCSPISGHRSVSWYQQTPGQGLQFLFEYFSETQRNKGNFPGRFSGRQFSNSRSEMNVSTLELGDSALYLCASSTHRGNTGELFFGEGSRLTVL.

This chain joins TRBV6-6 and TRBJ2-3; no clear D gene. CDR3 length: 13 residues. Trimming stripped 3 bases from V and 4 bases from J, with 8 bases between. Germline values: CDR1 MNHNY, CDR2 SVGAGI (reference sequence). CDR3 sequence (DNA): TGTGCCAGCAGTTATGTGGTGGCAGATACGCAGTATTTT. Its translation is CASSYVVADTQYF.

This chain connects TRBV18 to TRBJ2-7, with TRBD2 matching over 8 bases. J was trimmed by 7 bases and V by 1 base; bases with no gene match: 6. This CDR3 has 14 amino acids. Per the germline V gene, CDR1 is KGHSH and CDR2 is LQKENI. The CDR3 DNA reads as TGTGCCAGCTCACCACAGGGACTAGTGGGAGAGCAGTACTTC. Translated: CASSPQGLVGEQYF.

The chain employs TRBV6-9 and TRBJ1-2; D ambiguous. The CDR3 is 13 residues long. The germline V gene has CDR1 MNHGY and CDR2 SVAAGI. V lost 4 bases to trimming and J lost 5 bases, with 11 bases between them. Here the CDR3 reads CASSSGGAYGYTF. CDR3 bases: TGTGCCAGCAGTTCTGGAGGTGCTTATGGCTACACCTTC.

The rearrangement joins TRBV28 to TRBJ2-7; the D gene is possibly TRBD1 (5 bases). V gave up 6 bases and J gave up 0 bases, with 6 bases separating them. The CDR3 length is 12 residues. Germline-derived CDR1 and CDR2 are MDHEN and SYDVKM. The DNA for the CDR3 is TGTGCCAGCAGGGACACCTCCTACGAGCAGTACTTC. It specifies CASRDTSYEQYF.

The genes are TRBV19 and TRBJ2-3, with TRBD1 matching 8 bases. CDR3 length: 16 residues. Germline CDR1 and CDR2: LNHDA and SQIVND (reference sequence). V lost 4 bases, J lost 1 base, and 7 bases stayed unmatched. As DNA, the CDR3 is TGTGCCAGTAGTACAAGGACAGGGCATGGCACAGATACGCAGTATTTT. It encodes CASSTRTGHGTDTQYF.

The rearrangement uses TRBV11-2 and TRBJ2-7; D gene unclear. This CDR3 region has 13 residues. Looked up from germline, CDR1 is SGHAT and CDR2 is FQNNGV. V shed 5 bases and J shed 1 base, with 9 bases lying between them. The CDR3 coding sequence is TGTGCCAGCAGCCGCGCTCCGTCCTACGAGCAGTACTTC. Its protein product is CASSRAPSYEQYF.

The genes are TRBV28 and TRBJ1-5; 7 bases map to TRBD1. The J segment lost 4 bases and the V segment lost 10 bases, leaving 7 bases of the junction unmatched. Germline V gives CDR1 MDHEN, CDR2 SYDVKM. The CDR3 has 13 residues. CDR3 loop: CATLGQPNQPQHF. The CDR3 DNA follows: TGTGCCACCCTGGGACAGCCTAATCAGCCCCAGCATTTT.

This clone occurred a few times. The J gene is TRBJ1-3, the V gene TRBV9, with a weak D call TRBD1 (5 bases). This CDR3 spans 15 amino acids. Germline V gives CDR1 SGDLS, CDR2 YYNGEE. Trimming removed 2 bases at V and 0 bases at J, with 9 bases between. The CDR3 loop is CASSVRGNSGNTIYF. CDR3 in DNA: TGTGCCAGCAGCGTTCGGGGCAACTCTGGAAACACCATATATTTT.

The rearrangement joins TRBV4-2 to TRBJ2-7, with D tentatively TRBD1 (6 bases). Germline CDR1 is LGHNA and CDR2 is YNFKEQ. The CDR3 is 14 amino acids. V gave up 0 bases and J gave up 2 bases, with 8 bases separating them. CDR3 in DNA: TGTGCCAGCAGCCAAGAACAGGGTACCTACGAGCAGTACTTC. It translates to CASSQEQGTYEQYF.

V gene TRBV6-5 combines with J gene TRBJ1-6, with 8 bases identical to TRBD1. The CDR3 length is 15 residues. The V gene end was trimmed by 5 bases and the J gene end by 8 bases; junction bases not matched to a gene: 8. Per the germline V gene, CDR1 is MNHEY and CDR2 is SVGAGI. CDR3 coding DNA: TGTGCCAGCAGTCCAAAGCCGACAGGGGATTCACCCCTCCACTTT. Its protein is CASSPKPTGDSPLHF.

The CDR3 here is CASSFNPSTNEKLFF. The CDR3 nucleotides read TGTGCCAGCAGCTTTAACCCCAGTACTAATGAAAAACTGTTTTTT. The chain is built from TRBV7-8 and TRBJ1-4, with D unresolved. V lost 3 bases and J lost 2, with 10 bases in between. The germline V gene has CDR1 SGHVS and CDR2 FQNEAQ. This CDR3 has 15 residues. Together with reference TRBV7-8 and TRBJ1-4, the CDR3 gives the full variable domain: GAGVSQSPRYKVAKRGQDVALRCDPISGHVSLFWYQQALGQGPEFLTYFQNEAQLDKSGLPSDRFFAERPEGSVSTLKIQRTQQEDSAVYLCASSFNPSTNEKLFFGSGTQLSVL.

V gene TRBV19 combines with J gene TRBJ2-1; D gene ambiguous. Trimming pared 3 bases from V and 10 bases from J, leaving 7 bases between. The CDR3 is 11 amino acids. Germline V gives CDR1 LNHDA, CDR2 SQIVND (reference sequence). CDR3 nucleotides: TGTGCCAGTAGTATTACTGGAGAGCAGTTCTTC. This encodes CASSITGEQFF.

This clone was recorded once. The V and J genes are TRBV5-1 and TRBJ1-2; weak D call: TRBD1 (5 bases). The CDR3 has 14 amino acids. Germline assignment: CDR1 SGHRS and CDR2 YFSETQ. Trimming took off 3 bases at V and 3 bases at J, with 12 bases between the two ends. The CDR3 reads CASSYGTTDYGYTF. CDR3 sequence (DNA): TGCGCCAGCAGCTACGGGACTACTGACTATGGCTACACCTTC.

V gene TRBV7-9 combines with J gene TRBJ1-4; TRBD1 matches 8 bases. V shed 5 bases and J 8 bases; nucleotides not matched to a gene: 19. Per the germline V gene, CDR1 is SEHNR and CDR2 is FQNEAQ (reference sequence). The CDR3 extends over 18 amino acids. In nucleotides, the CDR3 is TGTGCCAGCAGCCCTAGGCCCTCCCAGGGGGCGGTGGACGAAAAACTGTTTTTT. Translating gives CASSPRPSQGAVDEKLFF.

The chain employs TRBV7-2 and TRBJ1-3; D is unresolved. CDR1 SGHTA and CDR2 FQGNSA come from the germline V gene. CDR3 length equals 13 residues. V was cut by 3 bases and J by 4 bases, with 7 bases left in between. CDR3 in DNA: TGTGCCAGCAGCTTGGGTCAGGGAAACACCATATATTTT. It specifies CASSLGQGNTIYF.

The CDR3 sequence: CASSEREGTVDEQYF. CDR3 sequence (DNA): TGCGCCAGCAGTGAAAGAGAGGGGACTGTCGACGAGCAGTACTTC. The chain joins TRBV10-1 to TRBJ2-7, with D possibly matching TRBD2 (6 bases). Trimming removed 3 bases from V and 5 bases from J, with 17 bases in between. The length of the CDR3 is 15 residues. Germline V gives CDR1 WNHNN, CDR2 SYGVQD (reference sequence).

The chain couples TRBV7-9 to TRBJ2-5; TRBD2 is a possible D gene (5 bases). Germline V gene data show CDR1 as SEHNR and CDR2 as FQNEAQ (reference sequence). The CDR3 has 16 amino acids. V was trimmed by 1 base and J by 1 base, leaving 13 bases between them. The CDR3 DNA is TGTGCCAGCAGCTTAGATATCTCAGCGGCCCAAGAGACCCAGTACTTC. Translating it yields CASSLDISAAQETQYF.

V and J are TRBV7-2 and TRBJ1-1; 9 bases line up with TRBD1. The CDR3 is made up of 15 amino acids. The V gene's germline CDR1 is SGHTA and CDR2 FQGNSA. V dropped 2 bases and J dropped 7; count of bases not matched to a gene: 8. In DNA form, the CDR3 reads TGTGCCAGCAGCTTAAGGGGGACAGGGCCATTTGAAGCTTTCTTT. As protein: CASSLRGTGPFEAFF.

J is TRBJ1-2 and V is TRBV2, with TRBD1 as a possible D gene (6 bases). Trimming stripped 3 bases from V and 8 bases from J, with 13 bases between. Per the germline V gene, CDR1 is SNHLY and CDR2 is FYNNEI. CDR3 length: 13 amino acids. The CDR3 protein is CASSEAYRVGYTF. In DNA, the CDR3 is TGTGCCAGCAGTGAGGCATACAGGGTCGGCTACACCTTC.

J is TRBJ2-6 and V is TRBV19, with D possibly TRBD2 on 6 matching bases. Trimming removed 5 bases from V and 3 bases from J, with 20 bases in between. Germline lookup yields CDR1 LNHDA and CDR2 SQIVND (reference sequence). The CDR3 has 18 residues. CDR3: CASSLWAGRPGGANVLTF. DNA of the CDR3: TGTGCCAGTAGTCTATGGGCAGGGAGGCCTGGTGGGGCCAACGTCCTGACTTTC.

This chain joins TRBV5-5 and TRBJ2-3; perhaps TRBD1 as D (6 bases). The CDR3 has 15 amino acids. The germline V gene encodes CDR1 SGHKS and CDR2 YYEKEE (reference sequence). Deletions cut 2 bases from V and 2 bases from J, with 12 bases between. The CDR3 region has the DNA TGTGCCAGCAGCTTACGGCAGGGGTCCACAGATACGCAGTATTTT. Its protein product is CASSLRQGSTDTQYF.

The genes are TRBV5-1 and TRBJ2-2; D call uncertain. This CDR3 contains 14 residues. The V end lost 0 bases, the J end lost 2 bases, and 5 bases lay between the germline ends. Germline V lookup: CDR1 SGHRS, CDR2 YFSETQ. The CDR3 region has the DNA TGCGCCAGCAGCTTGGGGAGAAACACCGGGGAGCTGTTTTTT. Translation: CASSLGRNTGELFF. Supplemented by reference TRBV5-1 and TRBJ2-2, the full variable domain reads KAGVTQTPRYLIKTRGQQVTLSCSPISGHRSVSWYQQTPGQGLQFLFEYFSETQRNKGNFPGRFSGRQFSNSRSEMNVSTLELGDSALYLCASSLGRNTGELFFGEGSRLTVL.